These 17 T cell receptor beta chains were sequenced from one sample in a study of cytomegalovirus exposure and HLA in healthy donors. Vbeta (60) and Jbeta (13) primers were used in the PCR. The repertoire was sequenced with immunoSEQ multiplex PCR; TCRdb's copy has only in-frame clones and lacks some. The repertoire holds roughly 150,000 clones, with nearly 80% as singletons. Sequencing was done on a sample of PBMCs. These receptor sequences come from a middle-aged woman in good health and CMV-seronegative.

The gene calls are TRBV11-2 and TRBJ2-3, with D tentatively TRBD1 (5 bases). Germline CDR1 is SGHAT and CDR2 is FQNNGV. Deletions cut 2 bases from V and 2 bases from J, with 14 bases between. The CDR3 spans 16 residues. The CDR3 loop reads CASSLFRTPDTDTQYF. The CDR3 DNA reads as TGTGCCAGCAGCTTATTCAGGACACCCGACACAGATACGCAGTATTTT. The full variable domain, with the rest looked up from reference TRBV11-2 and TRBJ2-3, is EAGVAQSPRYKIIEKRQSVAFWCNPISGHATLYWYQQILGQGPKLLIQFQNNGVVDDSQLPKDRFSAERLKGVDSTLKIQPAKLEDSAVYLCASSLFRTPDTDTQYFGPGTRLTVL.

V usage is TRBV6-5 and J usage is TRBJ2-1; 9 bases line up with TRBD2. V shed 6 bases, J shed 6 bases, and the junction held 6 bases outside the gene matches. Germline loops: CDR1 MNHEY, CDR2 SVGAGI. CDR3 length: 14 residues. This CDR3 is CASSTSGSVNEQFF. The DNA for the CDR3 is TGTGCCAGCAGCACTAGCGGGTCGGTCAATGAGCAGTTCTTC.

The chain recombines TRBV20-1 with TRBJ2-7; the D gene is possibly TRBD1 (5 bases). CDR1 DFQATT and CDR2 SNEGSKA come from the germline V gene (reference sequence). The CDR3 is 11 residues long. The germline V and J ends were trimmed by 6 bases and 7 bases, with 13 bases remaining between them. The CDR3 DNA reads as TGCAGTGCCCCGGAGTACAGGGAGCAGTACTTC. Translation: CSAPEYREQYF.

This chain connects TRBV7-9 to TRBJ2-1; 9 nucleotides agree with TRBD1. Trimming cost V 5 bases and J 7 bases; bases outside gene matches: 9. CDR1 is SEHNR and CDR2 is FQNEAQ in the germline V gene (reference sequence). This CDR3 is 15 amino acids long. As DNA, the CDR3 is TGTGCCAGCAGCCATACCGGGACAGGGATAAATGAGCAGTTCTTC. This codes for CASSHTGTGINEQFF.

CDR3 coding DNA: TGTGCCAGCTCACCTGCAGGTCAGCCCCAGCATTTT. Its protein product is CASSPAGQPQHF. This sequence joins TRBV18 and TRBJ1-5; D uncertain. Per the germline V gene, CDR1 is KGHSH and CDR2 is LQKENI. The CDR3 consists of 12 residues. Deletions cut 3 bases from V and 6 bases from J, with 6 bases between.

The V gene is TRBV11-3, the J gene TRBJ2-3; 7 bases match TRBD2. J gave up 5 bases and V 2 bases, and 10 bases lay outside the gene matches. This CDR3 is built from 16 residues. CDR1 is SGHNT, CDR2 YENEEA, per germline. The CDR3 DNA sequence: TGTGCCAGCAGCTTACGCGAGGGAGGGCCAAAAGATACGCAGTATTTT. It specifies CASSLREGGPKDTQYF.

The V and J genes are TRBV5-6 and TRBJ1-1; D call uncertain. CDR1 is SGHDT and CDR2 is YYEEEE in the germline V gene. The CDR3 covers 13 residues. Trimming cost V 0 bases and J 1 base, with 4 bases left between them. The CDR3: CASSLGENTEAFF. CDR3 bases: TGTGCCAGCAGCTTGGGAGAGAACACTGAAGCTTTCTTT. Together with reference TRBV5-6 and TRBJ1-1, the CDR3 gives the full variable domain: DAGVTQSPTHLIKTRGQQVTLRCSPKSGHDTVSWYQQALGQGPQFIFQYYEEEERQRGNFPDRFSGHQFPNYSSELNVNALLLGDSALYLCASSLGENTEAFFGQGTRLTVV.

The rearrangement uses TRBV27 and TRBJ1-5, with 7 bases that match TRBD1. V lost 3 bases and J lost 2; bases outside the gene matches: 1. Germline CDR1 is MNHEY and CDR2 is SMNVEV (reference sequence). The CDR3 sequence is 14 residues long. CDR3 residues: CASSFGQGNQPQHF. The CDR3 nucleotides read TGTGCCAGCAGTTTCGGACAGGGCAATCAGCCCCAGCATTTT.

This clone was seen a few times. V usage is TRBV28 and J usage is TRBJ2-7; 7 positions match TRBD1. The ends lost 2 bases at V and 3 bases at J; junction bases unmatched: 4. The CDR3 is 14 amino acids. Looked up from germline, CDR1 is MDHEN and CDR2 is SYDVKM. The CDR3 sequence is CASSLRDRLYEQYF. The CDR3, as DNA: TGTGCCAGCAGTTTACGGGACAGACTCTACGAGCAGTACTTC.

The chain has TRBV30 and TRBJ2-1; 9 positions agree with TRBD1. The germline CDR1 and CDR2 sequences are GTSNPN and SVGIG (reference sequence). The CDR3 extends over 15 amino acids. Trimming took 0 bases from V and 6 from J; bases not matched to a gene: 6. The DNA of the CDR3 is TGTGCCTGGAGTGTAGGAACAGGGGGCTTCAATGAGCAGTTCTTC. Translation: CAWSVGTGGFNEQFF.

V is TRBV23-1 and J is TRBJ2-1; 7 bases agree with TRBD2. TRBV23-1 is noted as an ORF with a role that remains uncertain. CDR3 length equals 15 residues. The trim removed 10 bases at V and 3 bases at J, leaving 12 bases unmatched. DNA of the CDR3: TGCGCCACCCTGGGGCTAGCGGATGTCTACAATGAGCAGTTCTTC. Its protein product is CATLGLADVYNEQFF.

The genes are TRBV6-5 and TRBJ2-2, with 8 bases lining up with TRBD2. The V segment lost 4 bases and the J segment 0 bases; nucleotides outside the gene matches: 4. Germline lookup yields CDR1 MNHEY and CDR2 SVGAGI. The CDR3 has 16 amino acids. The CDR3, as DNA: TGTGCCAGCAGTTCCCCAGCGGGGGCGAACACCGGGGAGCTGTTTTTT. Protein sequence: CASSSPAGANTGELFF.

This clone was found a few times. The chain combines TRBV19 with TRBJ1-1; D is ambiguous. The CDR3 loop spans 13 amino acids. Germline values: CDR1 LNHDA, CDR2 SQIVND (reference sequence). V was pared by 7 bases and J by 0 bases, with 9 bases between. The CDR3 sequence: CASKRELNTEAFF. CDR3 coding DNA: TGTGCCAGTAAACGGGAGCTGAACACTGAAGCTTTCTTT.

The chain employs TRBV7-9 and TRBJ2-3; D is undetermined. This CDR3 has 13 residues. Trimming stripped 8 bases from V and 0 bases from J, with 9 bases between. The germline gives CDR1 SEHNR, CDR2 FQNEAQ (reference sequence). DNA for the CDR3: TGTGCCAGCGAGCGCGGCAGCACAGATACGCAGTATTTT. Translating it yields CASERGSTDTQYF.

V gene TRBV11-2 combines with J gene TRBJ2-7; D ambiguous. CDR1 is SGHAT, CDR2 FQNNGV, per germline. This CDR3 comprises 14 residues. The V end was cut by 0 bases, the J end by 5 bases, with 11 bases between. The CDR3 loop reads CASSLDLWSHEQYF. The DNA of the CDR3 is TGTGCCAGCAGCTTAGATCTGTGGAGCCACGAGCAGTACTTC.

The sample holds a few counts of this clone. V and J are TRBV7-9 and TRBJ1-1; 9 bases agree with TRBD1. The trim removed 4 bases at V and 9 bases at J, leaving 6 bases unmatched. The germline gives CDR1 SEHNR, CDR2 FQNEAQ (reference sequence). This CDR3 region has 13 residues. The CDR3 DNA is TGTGCCAGCAGCTCCCAACAGGGGGCTCAAGCTTTCTTT. Encoded protein: CASSSQQGAQAFF.

Comments on this clone: This sequence is one base from a far larger clone and is likely a read error. The chain combines TRBV4-2 with TRBJ2-7; 9 bases map to TRBD1. CDR1 and CDR2 (germline): LGHNA, YNFKEQ. Trimming removed 7 bases from V and 4 bases from J; junction bases left unmatched: 8. This CDR3 comprises 14 residues. The CDR3 sequence: CASMPGGTGYEQYF. Written as DNA, the CDR3 is TGTGCCAGCATGCCCGGGGGGACAGGGTACGAGCAGTACTTC.